This TCR beta chain was captured by sequencing in a study of blood T cell repertoires in COVID-19. Across the study: COVID-19 samples from acute and convalescent phases originated in the United States, Italy and Spain.

In the source study's methods: Reference gene primers were amplified, and this amplification served to estimate nucleated cell counts. TCRdb's table, derived via immunoSEQ multiplex PCR, lists solely in-frame clones and lacks some. The DNA was the basis for D and trimming; V, J and clone size are from that table. The table records about 64,000 clones, over 65% of them present only once. Sequencing used peripheral blood. This receptor was obtained from a man aged 55-75 years with COVID-19, enrolled during active disease.

CDR3 region: CASKEELSTEAFF. The CDR3 nucleotides read TGTGCCAGCAAAGAAGAACTGTCCACTGAAGCTTTCTTT. The V and J genes are TRBV27 and TRBJ1-1; D not certain. CDR1 is MNHEY, CDR2 SMNVEV, per germline (reference sequence). The germline V and J ends were trimmed by 7 bases and 4 bases, with 13 bases remaining between them. CDR3 length: 13 residues.